This T cell receptor beta chain came from a study of CD8+ T cells in alopecia areata. This clone was observed a few times. Extraction of RNA preceded its reverse transcription into cDNA, which served as the sequencing template. Libraries were prepared by immunoSEQ multiplex PCR; TCRdb keeps only in-frame clonotypes and omits some of them. The sample includes about 200,000 clones, roughly two fifths of them seen just once. The treatment: oral pan-JAK inhibitor, 5-10 mg twice daily. CDR1 and CDR2 (germline): SEHNR, FQNEAQ (reference sequence). The CDR3 loop spans 14 amino acids. Trimming at V came to 8 bases and at J to 1 base, leaving 4 bases not matched to a gene.

The TCR sequence derives from a human donor with alopecia areata. Sequenced material: CD4+ T cells sorted from blood, taken at approximately week 30, from a patient treated with tofacitinib. The genes are TRBV7-9 and TRBJ2-3, with 9 bases identical to TRBD1. CDR3 DNA: TGTGCCAGCGTCCGGACAGGGGGCACAGATACGCAGTATTTT. As protein: CASVRTGGTDTQYF.